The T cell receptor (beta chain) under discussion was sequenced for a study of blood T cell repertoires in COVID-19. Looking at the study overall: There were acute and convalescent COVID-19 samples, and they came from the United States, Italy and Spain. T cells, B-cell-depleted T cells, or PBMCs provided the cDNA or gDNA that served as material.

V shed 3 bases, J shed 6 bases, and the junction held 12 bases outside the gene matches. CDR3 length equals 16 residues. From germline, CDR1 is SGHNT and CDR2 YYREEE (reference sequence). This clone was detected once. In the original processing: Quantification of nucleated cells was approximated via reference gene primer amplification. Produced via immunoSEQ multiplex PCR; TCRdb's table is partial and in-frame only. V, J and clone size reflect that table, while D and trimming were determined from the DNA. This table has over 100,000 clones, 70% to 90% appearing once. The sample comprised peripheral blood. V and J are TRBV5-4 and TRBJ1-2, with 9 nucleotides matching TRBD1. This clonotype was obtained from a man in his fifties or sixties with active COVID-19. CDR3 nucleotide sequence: TGTGCCAGCAGCTCAATCCGGGAACAGGGGGCGGATGGCTACACCTTC. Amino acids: CASSSIREQGADGYTF.